Below are 15 T cell receptor beta chains sequenced from a single sample in a study of shared clonotypes between healthy human individuals. Measured with immunoSEQ multiplex PCR; TCRdb has only the in-frame clones, and not every one. The table has 1,500,000 or so clones, approximately 98.5% seen once. The sequenced sample consisted of naive CD4+ T cells sorted from blood. Described subset: CD45RA+ positively selected. These receptor sequences come from a man in his thirties or forties in good health.

The chain links TRBV27 to TRBJ2-2, with D possibly TRBD1 on 6 matching bases. The V and J ends lost 4 bases and 0 bases respectively, with 9 bases between them. Per germline, CDR1 MNHEY and CDR2 SMNVEV (reference sequence). The CDR3 has 15 amino acids. This CDR3 reads CASSWTATNTGELFF. CDR3 nucleotides: TGTGCCAGCAGTTGGACAGCCACGAACACCGGGGAGCTGTTTTTT.

This clone was detected only once. Other DNA sequences in the same sample also yield this CDR3. The chain is built from TRBV11-3 and TRBJ2-2; the D is unclear. V was cut by 0 bases and J by 7 bases, with 3 bases left in between. The CDR3 sequence is 12 residues long. Germline V gives CDR1 SGHNT, CDR2 YENEEA. CDR3 loop: CASSLDVGELFF. Written as DNA, the CDR3 is TGTGCCAGCAGCTTAGATGTCGGGGAGCTGTTTTTT. Drawing the rest from reference TRBV11-3 and TRBJ2-2, the complete variable domain is EAGVVQSPRYKIIEKKQPVAFWCNPISGHNTLYWYLQNLGQGPELLIRYENEEAVDDSQLPKDRFSAERLKGVDSTLKIQPAELGDSAVYLCASSLDVGELFFGEGSRLTVL.

The rearrangement uses TRBV6-1 and TRBJ2-7, with a weak D call TRBD2 (7 bases). This CDR3 comprises 13 residues. Looked up from germline, CDR1 is MNHNS and CDR2 is SASEGT. Trimming cost V 11 bases and J 2 bases, with 16 bases left between them. The CDR3 loop is CASRGRDAYEQYF. CDR3 DNA: TGTGCCTCGAGGGGGAGGGATGCCTACGAGCAGTACTTC.

The gene calls are TRBV19 and TRBJ2-3; TRBD2 matches at 14 bases. Per the germline V gene, CDR1 is LNHDA and CDR2 is SQIVND (reference sequence). The CDR3 has 17 residues. V lost 6 bases and J lost 4; bases outside the gene matches: 9. The CDR3: CASRSGTSGRRADTQYF. CDR3 nucleotide sequence: TGTGCCAGTAGATCCGGGACTAGCGGGAGAAGGGCAGATACGCAGTATTTT.

Remarks on this clone: This same CDR3 is encoded by further DNA sequences in the sample. The chain employs TRBV29-1 and TRBJ1-1; a possible D gene is TRBD1 (5 bases). V was shortened by 4 bases and J by 0 bases, with 9 bases between the two germline ends. This CDR3 comprises 13 residues. Per the germline V gene, CDR1 is SQVTM and CDR2 is ANQGSEA. The CDR3 spells CSVVRGLNTEAFF. CDR3 DNA sequence: TGCAGCGTTGTGAGGGGCTTGAACACTGAAGCTTTCTTT.

The J gene is TRBJ2-3, the V gene TRBV29-1; D remains unclear. Germline-derived CDR1 and CDR2 are SQVTM and ANQGSEA. This CDR3 comprises 10 residues. V was shortened by 6 bases and J by 4 bases, with 5 bases between the two germline ends. In DNA form, the CDR3 reads TGCAGCGTACAACCAGATACGCAGTATTTT. This gives the protein CSVQPDTQYF.

This chain connects TRBV2 to TRBJ1-1; TRBD1 is a possible D gene (6 bases). Trimming removed 3 bases at V and 2 bases at J, with 13 bases between. CDR3 length equals 15 residues. Germline values: CDR1 SNHLY, CDR2 FYNNEI. This CDR3 reads CASSDRGAYNTEAFF. The CDR3 DNA follows: TGTGCCAGCAGTGACCGGGGGGCATACAACACTGAAGCTTTCTTT. The whole variable domain, remainder taken from reference TRBV2 and TRBJ1-1, is EPEVTQTPSHQVTQMGQEVILRCVPISNHLYFYWYRQILGQKVEFLVSFYNNEISEKSEIFDDQFSVERPDGSNFTLKIRSTKLEDSAMYFCASSDRGAYNTEAFFGQGTRLTVV.

CDR3 coding DNA: TGTGCCAGCAGCTTGACACTATTCAATGAGCAGTTCTTC. Translated, it gives CASSLTLFNEQFF. This chain uses TRBV7-2 with TRBJ2-1; D gene unclear. Per germline, CDR1 SGHTA and CDR2 FQGNSA. This CDR3 contains 13 residues. V was trimmed by 3 bases and J by 6 bases, leaving 9 bases between them.

V usage is TRBV28 and J usage is TRBJ1-3, with TRBD1 matching over 7 bases. Germline CDR1 is MDHEN and CDR2 is SYDVKM. J was trimmed by 0 bases and V by 5 bases; bases with no gene match: 7. CDR3 length: 16 amino acids. Here the CDR3 DNA reads TGTGCCAGCAGTCTCCCCGGGACAGCCTCTGGAAACACCATATATTTT. Its protein product is CASSLPGTASGNTIYF.

The V and J genes are TRBV29-1 and TRBJ2-4, with 7 nucleotides matching TRBD1. The CDR3 is 14 amino acids. The germline V gene encodes CDR1 SQVTM and CDR2 ANQGSEA. With V trimmed by 6 bases and J by 0 bases, 5 bases remained unmatched. CDR3: CSVADRLAKNIQYF. For the CDR3, the DNA is TGCAGCGTAGCGGACAGGTTAGCCAAAAACATTCAGTACTTC. The complete variable domain, with remaining parts taken from reference TRBV29-1 and TRBJ2-4, reads SAVISQKPSRDICQRGTSLTIQCQVDSQVTMMFWYRQQPGQSLTLIATANQGSEATYESGFVIDKFPISRPNLTFSTLTVSNMSPEDSSIYLCSVADRLAKNIQYFGAGTRLSVL.

The chain employs TRBV29-1 and TRBJ2-3; D is unclear. CDR3 length equals 15 residues. Germline loops: CDR1 SQVTM, CDR2 ANQGSEA. Trimming cost V 3 bases and J 5 bases, with 18 bases left between them. The chain's CDR3 is CSVEFKVRREDTQYF. In DNA form, the CDR3 reads TGCAGCGTTGAGTTTAAGGTCCGAAGGGAAGATACGCAGTATTTT.

V and J are TRBV5-1 and TRBJ2-1, with 7 bases matching TRBD2. Germline V gene lookup returns CDR1 SGHRS and CDR2 YFSETQ. There are 16 residues in the CDR3. Trimming at V came to 0 bases and at J to 4 bases, leaving 7 bases not matched to a gene. For the CDR3, the DNA is TGCGCCAGCAGCTTGGTTCCGGGAGGAATATACAATGAGCAGTTCTTC. Translated, it gives CASSLVPGGIYNEQFF.

The genes are TRBV7-9 and TRBJ2-5; D unresolved. CDR3 length equals 12 residues. Looked up from germline, CDR1 is SEHNR and CDR2 is FQNEAQ (reference sequence). Trimming removed 5 bases at V and 3 bases at J, with 7 bases between. CDR3 DNA: TGTGCCAGCAGCCGAGTGGAAGAGACCCAGTACTTC. Amino acid sequence: CASSRVEETQYF.

The J gene is TRBJ2-3, the V gene TRBV5-1; 8 bases match TRBD2. The junction had 14 bases not matched to a gene; V was cut back by 2 bases and J by 3 bases. CDR3 length: 18 amino acids. Germline values: CDR1 SGHRS, CDR2 YFSETQ. The CDR3 DNA is TGCGCCAGCAGCTTTGACCCAGGAGCGGGAGTGTTTACAGATACGCAGTATTTT. Translation gives CASSFDPGAGVFTDTQYF.

This chain links TRBV14 with TRBJ2-3, with D unresolved. Germline-derived CDR1 and CDR2 are SGHDN and FVKESK. The V gene lost 0 bases and the J gene lost 3 bases, with 7 bases spanning the gap. This CDR3 is built from 14 residues. The CDR3 DNA reads TGTGCCAGCAGCCAAGATTTTAGAACAGATACGCAGTATTTT. It encodes CASSQDFRTDTQYF.